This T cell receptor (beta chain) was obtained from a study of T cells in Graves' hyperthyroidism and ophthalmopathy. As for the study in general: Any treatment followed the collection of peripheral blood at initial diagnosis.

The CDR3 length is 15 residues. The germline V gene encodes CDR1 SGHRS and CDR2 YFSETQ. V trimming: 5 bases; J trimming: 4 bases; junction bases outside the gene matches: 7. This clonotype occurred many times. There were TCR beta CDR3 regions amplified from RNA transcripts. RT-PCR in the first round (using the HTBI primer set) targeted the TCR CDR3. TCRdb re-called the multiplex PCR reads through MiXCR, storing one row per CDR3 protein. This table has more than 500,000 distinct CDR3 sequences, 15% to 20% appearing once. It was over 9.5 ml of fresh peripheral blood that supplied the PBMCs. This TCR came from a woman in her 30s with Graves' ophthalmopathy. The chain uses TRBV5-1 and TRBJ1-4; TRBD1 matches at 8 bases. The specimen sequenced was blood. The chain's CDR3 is CASRLGQGSNEKLFF. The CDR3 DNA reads TGCGCCAGCAGATTAGGACAGGGTAGTAATGAAAAACTGTTTTTT.